These 9 T cell receptor beta chains originate from one sample sequenced in a study of cytomegalovirus exposure and HLA in healthy donors (dated by TCRdb to the late 2010s). Receptor amplification or capture employed the immunoSEQ multiplex PCR assay. For the multiplex PCR, a mixture combining 60 forward primers for TCR Vbeta segments and 13 reverse primers for TCR Jbeta segments was used. In its TCRdb copy, this immuneACCESS table keeps in-frame sequences only and misses some clones. Where compared with another copy, unresolved V genes explain less than half of these, and the others have no known cause. The sample data list over 150,000 clones, and over 75% of these were observed just once. Around 6% of the sample comes from the top ten. The sample taken for sequencing was PBMCs. The receptors shown here come from a woman between 40 and 50 years old in good health and CMV-seropositive.

V and J are TRBV7-9 and TRBJ1-2; D not resolved. V lost 5 bases and J lost 10, with 17 bases in between. CDR1 and CDR2 from the germline V gene are SEHNR and FQNEAQ (reference sequence). CDR3 size: 13 residues. The CDR3 loop is CASSIEVAPIYTF. The CDR3 coding sequence is TGTGCCAGCAGCATCGAGGTGGCCCCTATCTACACCTTC.

The J gene is TRBJ2-7, the V gene TRBV28; 7 bases agree with TRBD1. Germline CDR1 reads MDHEN; CDR2 reads SYDVKM. V lost 6 bases to trimming and J lost 0 bases; unmatched junction nucleotides: 8. The CDR3 covers 15 residues. CDR3 coding DNA: TGTGCCAGCAGCCAGAACCGGGACAGCTCCTACGAGCAGTACTTC. It is translated as CASSQNRDSSYEQYF.

The chain joins TRBV18 to TRBJ2-2, with 9 nucleotides matching TRBD2. Germline CDR1 and CDR2: KGHSH and LQKENI. The trim removed 3 bases at V and 6 bases at J, leaving 5 bases unmatched. The CDR3 has 15 amino acids. The CDR3 coding sequence is TGTGCCAGCTCACCGGCGGGAGGGCTGGCCGGGGAGCTGTTTTTT. Its protein product is CASSPAGGLAGELFF.

The chain uses TRBV27 and TRBJ2-3; TRBD2 is a possible D gene (6 bases). Germline V gene lookup returns CDR1 MNHEY and CDR2 SMNVEV (reference sequence). The CDR3 covers 14 residues. Deletions cut 8 bases from V and 5 bases from J, with 17 bases between. The CDR3, as DNA: TGTGCCAGCCTCTCTTTTTCCGGGAGAGATACGCAGTATTTT. Protein sequence: CASLSFSGRDTQYF.

This clone has more than one count but fewer than ten. The chain recombines TRBV27 with TRBJ1-1; the D is unclear. The V end was cut by 5 bases, the J end by 5 bases, with 12 bases between. The CDR3 is made up of 13 amino acids. CDR1 is MNHEY and CDR2 is SMNVEV in the germline V gene (reference sequence). The CDR3 protein is CASSSPPGTEAFF. CDR3 sequence (DNA): TGTGCCAGCAGTAGTCCCCCGGGGACTGAAGCTTTCTTT.

V is TRBV5-1 and J is TRBJ1-1; no reliable D call. The CDR3 runs to 13 residues. Trimming took 4 bases from V and 4 from J, leaving 11 bases between them. The germline gives CDR1 SGHRS, CDR2 YFSETQ. In DNA, the CDR3 is TGCGCCAGCAGCGCGGGTTGGGGCACTGAAGCTTTCTTT. Translated: CASSAGWGTEAFF.

The chain is built from TRBV5-1 and TRBJ2-7, with 9 bases that match TRBD2. Losses at the gene ends were 2 bases for V and 0 bases for J; bases not matched to a gene: 3. Germline V gene data show CDR1 as SGHRS and CDR2 as YFSETQ. This CDR3 has 15 amino acids. CDR3 sequence reads: CASSFLTSGSYEQYF. In nucleotides, the CDR3 is TGCGCCAGCAGCTTTTTGACTAGCGGCTCCTACGAGCAGTACTTC.

The chain carries TRBV28 and TRBJ1-2; 12 positions match TRBD1. CDR1 MDHEN and CDR2 SYDVKM come from the germline V gene. V lost 5 bases, J lost 6 bases, and 10 bases stayed unmatched. The CDR3 is made up of 16 amino acids. The CDR3 DNA is TGTGCCAGCAGTCCTTCCGGGACAGGGGGCTTGGATGGCTACACCTTC. Protein: CASSPSGTGGLDGYTF.

The chain carries TRBV7-2 and TRBJ2-1; TRBD2 might be the D (5 bases). Germline CDR1 and CDR2: SGHTA and FQGNSA. The length of the CDR3 is 14 residues. V lost 0 bases to trimming and J lost 6 bases, with 9 bases between them. The CDR3 DNA reads as TGTGCCAGCAGCTTAGCGGCCACTAGCAATGAGCAGTTCTTC. It encodes CASSLAATSNEQFF.